These T cell receptor beta chains were read from a single sample in a study of identical twins. A single record per CDR3 protein comes from TCRdb applying MiXCR to the 5' RACE reads. Of a few hundred thousand distinct CDR3 sequences in the sample, roughly 20% were seen once. Sequencing was performed on naive T cells sorted from blood. The receptors here all came from a man over 45 in good health. The CDR3 runs from the conserved cysteine through the conserved F or W. A D gene is named only where the DNA matches it firmly. Some rows mark clone size as missing; the rest say once, few, many or name a class of expanded clone.

many,TRBJ2-1,TRBV7-9,NA,CASSFEFRGNEQFF,TGTGCCAGCAGCTTTGAGTTTCGGGGCAATGAGCAGTTCTTC
few,TRBJ2-1,TRBV7-8,NA,CASSLVPGDDEQFF,TGTGCCAGCAGCTTAGTTCCAGGGGACGATGAGCAGTTCTTC
few,TRBJ2-1,TRBV5-1,TRBD2,CASSFGLAGGIGEQFF,TGCGCCAGCAGCTTCGGACTAGCGGGAGGTATCGGTGAGCAGTTCTTC
few,TRBJ2-1,TRBV5-5,TRBD1,CASSLVQGNNEQFF,TGTGCCAGCAGCTTGGTACAGGGGAACAATGAGCAGTTCTTC
once,TRBJ2-6,TRBV7-2,NA,CASSLALWGPGANVLTF,TGTGCCAGCAGCTTAGCGCTCTGGGGGCCCGGGGCCAACGTCCTGACTTTC
many,TRBJ2-7,TRBV10-3,TRBD2,CAISDHSGRDEQYF,TGTGCCATCAGTGACCACAGCGGGAGGGATGAGCAGTACTTC
many,TRBJ2-3,TRBV29-1,TRBD1,CSVNRGLSDTQYF,TGCAGCGTCAACAGGGGGCTTTCAGATACGCAGTATTTT
few,TRBJ2-3,TRBV7-3,NA,CASSLIGLSTDTQYF,TGTGCCAGCAGCTTAATAGGACTCTCCACAGATACGCAGTATTTT
NA,TRBJ2-1,TRBV3-1,NA,CASSPIAMGAIEQFF,TGTGCCAGCAGCCCGATAGCGATGGGGGCCATTGAGCAGTTCTTC
few,TRBJ2-3,TRBV11-2,NA,CASSLEVAGRDTQYF,TGTGCCAGCAGCTTAGAGGTGGCAGGGAGAGATACGCAGTATTTT
NA,TRBJ2-2,TRBV10-3,NA,CAIRGRDTGELFF,TGTGCCATCAGGGGGCGGGACACCGGGGAGCTGTTTTTT
NA,TRBJ1-1,TRBV4-1,NA,CASSQDRQMNTEAFF,TGCGCCAGCAGCCAAGATCGGCAGATGAACACTGAAGCTTTCTTT
NA,TRBJ1-1,TRBV12-3/TRBV12-4,NA,CASRRAENTEAFF,TGTGCCAGCAGGCGTGCCGAGAACACTGAAGCTTTCTTT
NA,TRBJ1-3,TRBV6-5,NA,CASSYISGNTIYF,TGTGCCAGCAGTTACATCTCTGGAAACACCATATATTTT
many,TRBJ1-2,TRBV15,NA,CATSRVKGGGNYGYTF,TGTGCCACCAGCAGAGTTAAGGGGGGGGGCAACTATGGCTACACCTTC
many,TRBJ2-3,TRBV20-1,TRBD2,CSGSQGSGLLTSTDTQYF,TGCAGTGGCAGCCAGGGTAGCGGGTTGTTAACTAGCACAGATACGCAGTATTTT
many,TRBJ2-7,TRBV28,TRBD1,CASKPTGDGYEQYF,TGTGCCAGCAAGCCGACAGGGGACGGTTACGAGCAGTACTTC
many,TRBJ1-2,TRBV20-1,NA,CSAQLLTSGYTF,TGCAGTGCTCAGCTCTTGACGAGCGGCTACACCTTC
NA,TRBJ2-1,TRBV27,NA,CASSLFRSESYNEQFF,TGTGCCAGCAGTTTATTTCGTAGCGAATCCTACAATGAGCAGTTCTTC
few,TRBJ2-1,TRBV6-5,TRBD2,CASSYLSFARGDENEQFF,TGTGCCAGCAGTTACTTGTCTTTTGCGCGGGGGGATGAAAATGAGCAGTTCTTC
many,TRBJ2-1,TRBV20-1,NA,CSVPTPYRNEQFF,TGCAGTGTCCCGACCCCCTACAGGAATGAGCAGTTCTTC
NA,TRBJ2-2,TRBV7-9,NA,CASSSIIAGELFF,TGTGCCAGCAGCTCCATTATCGCCGGGGAGCTGTTTTTT
NA,TRBJ2-4,TRBV28,TRBD1,CASSLAGGELDIQYF,TGTGCCAGCAGTTTGGCAGGGGGCGAGTTAGACATTCAGTACTTC
NA,TRBJ1-1,TRBV7-9,NA,CASSTGTRKDTEAFF,TGTGCCAGCAGCACTGGGACTCGGAAAGACACTGAAGCTTTCTTT